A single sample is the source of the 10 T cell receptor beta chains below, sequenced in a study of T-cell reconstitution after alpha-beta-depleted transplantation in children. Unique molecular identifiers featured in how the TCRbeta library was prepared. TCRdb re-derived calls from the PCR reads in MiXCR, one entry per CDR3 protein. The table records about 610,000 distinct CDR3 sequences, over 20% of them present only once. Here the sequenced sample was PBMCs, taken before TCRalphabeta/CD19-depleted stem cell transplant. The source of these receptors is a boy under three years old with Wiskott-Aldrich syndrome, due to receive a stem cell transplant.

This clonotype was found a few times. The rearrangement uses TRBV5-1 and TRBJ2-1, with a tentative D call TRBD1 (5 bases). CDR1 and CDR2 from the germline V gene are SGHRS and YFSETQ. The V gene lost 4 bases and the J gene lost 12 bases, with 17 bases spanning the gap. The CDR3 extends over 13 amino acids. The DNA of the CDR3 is TGCGCCAGCAGCCGCCCTGGGGCGTGGGGGCAGTTCTTC. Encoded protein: CASSRPGAWGQFF. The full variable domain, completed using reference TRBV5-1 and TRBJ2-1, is KAGVTQTPRYLIKTRGQQVTLSCSPISGHRSVSWYQQTPGQGLQFLFEYFSETQRNKGNFPGRFSGRQFSNSRSEMNVSTLELGDSALYLCASSRPGAWGQFFGPGTRLTVL.

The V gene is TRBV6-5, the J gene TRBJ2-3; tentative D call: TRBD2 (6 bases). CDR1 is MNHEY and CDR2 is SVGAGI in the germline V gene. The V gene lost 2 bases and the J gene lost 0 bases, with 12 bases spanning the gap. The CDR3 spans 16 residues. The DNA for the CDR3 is TGTGCCAGCAGTTACCAAGTCGGGAGCAGCACAGATACGCAGTATTTT. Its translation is CASSYQVGSSTDTQYF.

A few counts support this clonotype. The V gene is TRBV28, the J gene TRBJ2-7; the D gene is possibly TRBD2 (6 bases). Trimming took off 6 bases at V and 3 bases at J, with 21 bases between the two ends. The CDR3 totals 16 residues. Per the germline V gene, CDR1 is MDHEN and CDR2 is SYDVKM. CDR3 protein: CASSPLGGVGGYEQYF. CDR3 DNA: TGTGCCAGCAGCCCCCTTGGAGGGGTTGGTGGCTACGAGCAGTACTTC.

In DNA, the CDR3 is TGCAGCCTCACAGTTACCACAGATACGCAGTATTTT. It is translated as CSLTVTTDTQYF. The chain joins TRBV20-1 to TRBJ2-3; no reliable D call. This CDR3 contains 12 residues. The V gene's germline CDR1 is DFQATT and CDR2 SNEGSKA (reference sequence).

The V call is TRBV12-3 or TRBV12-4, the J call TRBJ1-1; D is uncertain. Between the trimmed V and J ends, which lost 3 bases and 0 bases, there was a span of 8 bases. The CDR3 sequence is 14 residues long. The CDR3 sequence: CASSFSRMNTEAFF. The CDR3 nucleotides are TGTGCCAGCAGTTTCTCCCGAATGAACACTGAAGCTTTCTTT.

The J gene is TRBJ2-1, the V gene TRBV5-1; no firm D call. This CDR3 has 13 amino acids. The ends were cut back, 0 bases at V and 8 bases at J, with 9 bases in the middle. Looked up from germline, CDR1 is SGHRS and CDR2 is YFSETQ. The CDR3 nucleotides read TGCGCCAGCAGCTTGGTAGTGGTGGATGAGCAGTTCTTC. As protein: CASSLVVVDEQFF.

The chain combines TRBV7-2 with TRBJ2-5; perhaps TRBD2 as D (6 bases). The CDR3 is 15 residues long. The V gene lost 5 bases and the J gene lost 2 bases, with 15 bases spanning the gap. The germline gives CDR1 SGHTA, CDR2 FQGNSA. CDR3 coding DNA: TGTGCCAGCAGCCCGCGGGACTCCCGGCAAGAGACCCAGTACTTC. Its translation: CASSPRDSRQETQYF.

CDR3 nucleotides: TGTGCCAGCTGCACCCTAGCGGGAGCTTCGGAGACCCAGTACTTC. This encodes CASCTLAGASETQYF. The chain uses TRBV18 and TRBJ2-5; TRBD2 aligns across 10 bases. This CDR3 comprises 15 residues. Germline values: CDR1 KGHSH, CDR2 LQKENI. The trim removed 7 bases at V and 5 bases at J, leaving 10 bases unmatched.

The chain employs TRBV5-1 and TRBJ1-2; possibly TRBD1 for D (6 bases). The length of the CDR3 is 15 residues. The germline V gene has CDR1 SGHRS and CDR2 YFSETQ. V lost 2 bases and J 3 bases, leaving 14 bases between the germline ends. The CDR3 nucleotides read TGCGCCAGCAGCTTTTTCATTTCAGGGGACTATGGCTACACCTTC. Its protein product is CASSFFISGDYGYTF.

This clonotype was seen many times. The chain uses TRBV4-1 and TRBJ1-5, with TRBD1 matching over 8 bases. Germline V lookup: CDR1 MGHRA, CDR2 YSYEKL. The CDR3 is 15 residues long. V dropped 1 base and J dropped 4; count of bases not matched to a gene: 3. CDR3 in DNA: TGCGCCAGCAGCCAAGCAGGGGGCGGGAATCAGCCCCAGCATTTT. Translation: CASSQAGGGNQPQHF.